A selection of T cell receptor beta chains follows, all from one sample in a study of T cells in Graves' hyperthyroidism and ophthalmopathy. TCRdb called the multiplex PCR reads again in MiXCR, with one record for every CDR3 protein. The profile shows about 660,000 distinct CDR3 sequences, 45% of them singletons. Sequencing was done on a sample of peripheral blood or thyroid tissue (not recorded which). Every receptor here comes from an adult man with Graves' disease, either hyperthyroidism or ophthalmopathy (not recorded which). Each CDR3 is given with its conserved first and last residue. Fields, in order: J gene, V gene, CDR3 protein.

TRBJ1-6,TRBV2,CASSDSSPLHF
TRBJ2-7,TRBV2,CASIANTPPRDIYEQYF
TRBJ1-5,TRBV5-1,CASSPDRGFDQPQHF
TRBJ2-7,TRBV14,CASSQDLGGRTVLREQYF
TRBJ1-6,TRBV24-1,CATSGTTGTFHF
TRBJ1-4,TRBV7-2,CASKGWASEKLFF
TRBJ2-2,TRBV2,CASRGDRGELFF
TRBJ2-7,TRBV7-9,CASSQDRETTFSYEQYF
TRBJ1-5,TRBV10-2,CASSPLTGTAEILPQHF
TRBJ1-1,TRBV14,CASSQVQGSDAEAFF
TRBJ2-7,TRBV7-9,CASSSHGASAEQYF
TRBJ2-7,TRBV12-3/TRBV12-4,CASLRGDSYEQYF
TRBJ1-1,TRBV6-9,CASSYSPGTEAFF
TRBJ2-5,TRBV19,CASSPRLAGGVEIQYF
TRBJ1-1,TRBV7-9,CASSSLTTGENTEAFF
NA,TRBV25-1,CASSAIQGAYEQYF
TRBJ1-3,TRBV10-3,CATQSCCNTIYF
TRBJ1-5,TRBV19,CASTATGSQPQHF
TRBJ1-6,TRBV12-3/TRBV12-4,CASSLLVGGRNNSPLHF
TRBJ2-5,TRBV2,CASSESSGKTQYF